Here is one TCR beta chain with its context. The antigen is unknown. A much more abundant neighbour one base away suggests this may be a read error. V lost 5 bases to trimming and J lost 2 bases, with 0 bases between them. Germline lookup yields CDR1 MDHEN and CDR2 SYDVKM. The CDR3 is 10 residues long. This sample was included in a study of shared clonotypes between healthy human individuals. Study results and caveats: Generally, naive subsets (rather than memory subsets) showed larger estimated richness.

In the original workflow: Junction-only sequences produced by ImmunoSEQ had no quality scores, so filtering differed. Libraries were prepared by immunoSEQ multiplex PCR; TCRdb keeps only in-frame clonotypes and omits some of them. D and trimming come from the DNA, and the V and J calls and clone size come from that table. The profile shows about 980,000 clones, 60% to 85% of them singletons. Sequenced material: memory CD4+ T cells sorted from blood. The subset denotes: CD45RA-negative fraction. V and J are TRBV28 and TRBJ1-2; D remains unclear. The TCR sequence derives from a man aged 18 to 30 in good health. In DNA form, the CDR3 reads TGTGCCAGCAGTAACTATGGCTACACCTTC. As protein: CASSNYGYTF.